The 16 T cell receptor beta chains below were found in one sample sequenced in a study of T cell changes during pregnancy in multiple sclerosis. Assay: immunoSEQ multiplex PCR; the TCRdb copy retains only in-frame clones and omits some. The sample records about 75,000 clones, roughly 90% being singletons. The source material was peripheral blood, sampled in the first trimester of pregnancy. Receptors originate from a female donor in good health, enrolled as a control in a pregnancy study.

In its sample, this clone was seen once. The rearrangement uses TRBV5-1 and TRBJ2-7, with D unclear. V lost 0 bases and J 0 bases, leaving 7 bases between the germline ends. This CDR3 spans 14 amino acids. Germline V gene data show CDR1 as SGHRS and CDR2 as YFSETQ. CDR3 DNA: TGCGCCAGCAGCTTGGTCACAGACTCCTACGAGCAGTACTTC. It is translated as CASSLVTDSYEQYF.

In this sample, this clone turned up once. This chain links TRBV6-5 with TRBJ2-1, with 10 bases identical to TRBD1. The CDR3 length is 15 residues. The germline V gene encodes CDR1 MNHEY and CDR2 SVGAGI. V shed 6 bases and J 4 bases; nucleotides not matched to a gene: 6. The CDR3 spells CASSRGTGAYNEQFF. The CDR3 DNA reads TGTGCCAGCAGCCGCGGGACAGGGGCTTACAATGAGCAGTTCTTC.

The table lists this clone with a count of one. This sequence joins TRBV19 and TRBJ2-2, with unresolved D. Deletions cut 1 base from V and 2 bases from J, with 11 bases between. CDR1 and CDR2 from the germline V gene are LNHDA and SQIVND (reference sequence). CDR3 length: 16 amino acids. The CDR3, as DNA: TGTGCCAGTAGTATAGCGAGGCAGACTAACACCGGGGAGCTGTTTTTT. It is translated as CASSIARQTNTGELFF.

The rearrangement links TRBV21-1 to TRBJ2-7; TRBD2 reflects the table's D call only, with no check against the DNA. TRBV21-1 is a pseudogene segment. The CDR3 has 15 amino acids. The CDR3 loop reads CASSVSEGSRQEQYF. CDR3 sequence (DNA): TGTGCCAGCAGCGTCAGTGAGGGATCGCGCCAGGAGCAGTACTTC.

This clone occurred once. The CDR3 here is CATSRGGTGTYNEQFF. The CDR3 DNA follows: TGTGCCACCAGCAGAGGCGGGACAGGGACCTACAATGAGCAGTTCTTC. The chain has TRBV15 and TRBJ2-1; the match to TRBD1 covers 9 bases. The CDR3 runs to 16 residues. Germline-derived CDR1 and CDR2 are LNHNV and YYDKDF (reference sequence). J gave up 2 bases and V 1 base, and 3 bases lay outside the gene matches.

Points on this clone: This sequence may be a read error, since a much larger clone differs from it by one base. The chain recombines TRBV6-5 with TRBJ1-4; 8 nucleotides align to TRBD1. The germline V gene encodes CDR1 MNHEY and CDR2 SVGAGI. V trimming: 5 bases; J trimming: 1 base; junction bases outside the gene matches: 0. CDR3 length equals 14 residues. In nucleotides, the CDR3 is TGTGCCAGCAGTGACAGGGGAACTAATGAAAAACTGTTTTTT. Translated, it gives CASSDRGTNEKLFF.

The chain carries TRBV7-6 and TRBJ1-1, with TRBD1 as a possible D gene (6 bases). Germline assignment: CDR1 SGHVS and CDR2 FNYEAQ. Trimming removed 2 bases from V and 1 base from J, with 8 bases in between. There are 14 residues in the CDR3. For the CDR3, the DNA is TGTGCCAGCAGCTTAAACAGGGCGAACACTGAAGCTTTCTTT. It codes for CASSLNRANTEAFF.

This clone showed up just once. The chain employs TRBV19 and TRBJ1-2, with D perhaps TRBD1 (6 bases). This CDR3 is built from 15 residues. V lost 7 bases to trimming and J lost 8 bases, with 23 bases between them. Germline V gene data show CDR1 as LNHDA and CDR2 as SQIVND (reference sequence). CDR3 sequence: CASILRAGADRGYTF. The DNA for the CDR3 is TGTGCCAGTATTCTCAGAGCAGGGGCCGACCGGGGCTACACCTTC.

V and J are TRBV7-9 and TRBJ2-5, with D maybe TRBD2 (6 bases). Germline V CDR1 and CDR2: SEHNR, FQNEAQ (reference sequence). V lost 4 bases and J lost 3, with 12 bases in between. This CDR3 is built from 14 residues. In DNA, the CDR3 is TGTGCCAGCAGCTCTGGGGGGATCAAAGAGACCCAGTACTTC. The encoded protein is CASSSGGIKETQYF.

This rearrangement joins TRBV7-2 to TRBJ2-3; D is perhaps TRBD1 (5 bases). Trimming cost V 1 base and J 2 bases, with 13 bases left between them. The CDR3 totals 16 residues. Germline V gives CDR1 SGHTA, CDR2 FQGNSA. The CDR3 coding sequence is TGTGCCAGCAGCTTAGGTGGTAGGGGCTTCACAGATACGCAGTATTTT. This encodes CASSLGGRGFTDTQYF.

Here the CDR3 DNA reads TGTGCCAGCAGTCAGTCAGGGACAGGGAACACTGAAGCTTTCTTT. Translating gives CASSQSGTGNTEAFF. The V and J genes are TRBV5-4 and TRBJ1-1, with TRBD1 identical over 8 bases. The CDR3 loop spans 15 amino acids. CDR1 and CDR2 from the germline V gene are SGHNT and YYREEE (reference sequence). The V segment lost 5 bases and the J segment 1 base; nucleotides outside the gene matches: 7.

The chain links TRBV11-2 to TRBJ1-4, with D possibly matching TRBD1 (5 bases). Between the trimmed V and J ends, which lost 4 bases and 2 bases, there was a span of 11 bases. In germline, CDR1 is SGHAT, CDR2 FQNNGV. This CDR3 region has 15 residues. CDR3 residues: CASSWMSGTNEKLFF. For the CDR3, the DNA is TGTGCCAGCAGCTGGATGTCAGGGACTAATGAAAAACTGTTTTTT.

This chain links TRBV7-2 with TRBJ2-1; 7 nucleotides match TRBD2. Germline lookup yields CDR1 SGHTA and CDR2 FQGNSA. The CDR3 runs 15 residues. V dropped 5 bases and J dropped 8; count of bases not matched to a gene: 12. CDR3 amino acids: CASSQLAGEVDEQFF. The CDR3 DNA follows: TGTGCCAGCAGCCAGTTGGCGGGGGAGGTCGATGAGCAGTTCTTC.

The V call is TRBV28, the J call TRBJ2-7; D is possibly TRBD2 (5 bases). The CDR3 has 12 amino acids. CDR1 and CDR2 from the germline V gene are MDHEN and SYDVKM. The V end lost 6 bases, the J end lost 3 bases, and 9 bases lay between the germline ends. This chain's CDR3 is CASRERDYEQYF. The DNA for the CDR3 is TGTGCCAGCAGGGAACGGGACTACGAGCAGTACTTC.

The J gene is TRBJ2-2, the V gene TRBV29-1, with TRBD1 identical over 7 bases. Germline V gives CDR1 SQVTM, CDR2 ANQGSEA. This CDR3 spans 12 amino acids. Losses at the gene ends were 7 bases for V and 5 bases for J; bases not matched to a gene: 4. CDR3 in amino acids: CSASQGTGELFF. CDR3 DNA: TGCAGCGCTTCACAGGGGACCGGGGAGCTGTTTTTT.

The rearrangement links TRBV19 to TRBJ1-1; D is unclear. CDR1 LNHDA and CDR2 SQIVND come from the germline V gene (reference sequence). The CDR3 has 17 residues. The V gene lost 5 bases and the J gene lost 0 bases, with 19 bases spanning the gap. The CDR3 sequence: CASSAYQSRSVNTEAFF. The CDR3 DNA is TGTGCCAGTAGTGCCTACCAGTCGAGGAGTGTGAACACTGAAGCTTTCTTT.